This paragraph covers one TCR beta chain sequence. These data originate in a study of memory CD4+ T cells and cytomegalovirus serostatus. For the study at large: This sample comes from healthy Belgian adults, 8 to 10 CMV seropositive, about 25 seronegative.

The sort gate was single viable CD3+CD4+CD8-CD45RO+ cells for memory CD4+ T cells. After thawing, CD4+ T cells were positively selected. Clones were read by immunoSEQ multiplex PCR, and TCRdb kept only the in-frame ones, dropping some. The sample lists tens of thousands of clones, 74% occurring once. The CDR3 runs to 12 residues. Looked up from germline, CDR1 is MGHDK and CDR2 is SYGVNS. Between the trimmed V and J ends, which lost 6 bases and 0 bases, there was a span of 6 bases. The sequence derives from an adult in good health and CMV-seropositive. Material: memory CD4+ T cells from blood. The chain links TRBV25-1 to TRBJ2-7; D is ambiguous. The CDR3 loop is CASSHSSYEQYF. The CDR3 bases are TGTGCCAGCAGCCACAGCTCCTACGAGCAGTACTTC.